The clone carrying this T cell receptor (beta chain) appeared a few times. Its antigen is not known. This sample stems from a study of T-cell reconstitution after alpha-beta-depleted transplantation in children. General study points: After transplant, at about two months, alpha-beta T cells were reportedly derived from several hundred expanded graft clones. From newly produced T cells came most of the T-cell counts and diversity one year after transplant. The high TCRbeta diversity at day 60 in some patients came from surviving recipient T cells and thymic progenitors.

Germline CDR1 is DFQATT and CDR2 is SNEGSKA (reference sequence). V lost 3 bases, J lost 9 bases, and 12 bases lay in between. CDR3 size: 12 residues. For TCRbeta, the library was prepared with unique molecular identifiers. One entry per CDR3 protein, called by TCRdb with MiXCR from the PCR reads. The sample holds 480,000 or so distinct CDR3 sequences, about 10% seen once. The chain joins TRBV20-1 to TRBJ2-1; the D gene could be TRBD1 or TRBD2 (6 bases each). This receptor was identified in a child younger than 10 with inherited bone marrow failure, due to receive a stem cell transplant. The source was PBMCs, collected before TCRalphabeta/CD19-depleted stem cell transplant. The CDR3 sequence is CSASRGRGEQFF. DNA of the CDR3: TGCAGTGCTAGTCGGGGGCGGGGTGAGCAGTTCTTC.